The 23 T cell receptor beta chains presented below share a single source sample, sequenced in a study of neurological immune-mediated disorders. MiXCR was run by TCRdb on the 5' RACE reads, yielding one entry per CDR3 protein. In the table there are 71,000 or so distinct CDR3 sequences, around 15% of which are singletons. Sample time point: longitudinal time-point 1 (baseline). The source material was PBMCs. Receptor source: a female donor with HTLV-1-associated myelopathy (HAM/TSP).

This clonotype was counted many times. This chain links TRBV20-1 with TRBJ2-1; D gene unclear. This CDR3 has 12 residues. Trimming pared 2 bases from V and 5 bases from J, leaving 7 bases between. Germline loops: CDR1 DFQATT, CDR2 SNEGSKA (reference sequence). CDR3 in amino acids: CSARYGNNEQFF. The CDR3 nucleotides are TGCAGTGCTAGATACGGAAACAATGAGCAGTTCTTC.

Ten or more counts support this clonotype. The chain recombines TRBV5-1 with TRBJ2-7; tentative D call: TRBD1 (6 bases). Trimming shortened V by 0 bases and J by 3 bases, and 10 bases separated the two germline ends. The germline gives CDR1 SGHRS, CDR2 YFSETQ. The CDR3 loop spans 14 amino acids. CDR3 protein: CASSLAPGVYEQYF. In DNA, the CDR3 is TGCGCCAGCAGCTTGGCCCCAGGGGTCTACGAGCAGTACTTC.

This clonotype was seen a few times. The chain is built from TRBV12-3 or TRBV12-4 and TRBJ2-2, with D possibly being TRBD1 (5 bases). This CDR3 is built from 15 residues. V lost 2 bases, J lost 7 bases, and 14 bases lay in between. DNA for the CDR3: TGTGCCAGCAGTTTACTGGGTGGGGCAAACGGGGAGCTGTTTTTT. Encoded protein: CASSLLGGANGELFF.

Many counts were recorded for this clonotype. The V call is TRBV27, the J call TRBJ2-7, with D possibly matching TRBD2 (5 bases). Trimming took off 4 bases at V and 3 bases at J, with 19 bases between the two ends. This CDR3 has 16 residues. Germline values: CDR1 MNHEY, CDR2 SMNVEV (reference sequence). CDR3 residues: CASSSRWVRDHYEQYF. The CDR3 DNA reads TGTGCCAGCAGTTCCCGGTGGGTGAGGGATCACTACGAGCAGTACTTC.

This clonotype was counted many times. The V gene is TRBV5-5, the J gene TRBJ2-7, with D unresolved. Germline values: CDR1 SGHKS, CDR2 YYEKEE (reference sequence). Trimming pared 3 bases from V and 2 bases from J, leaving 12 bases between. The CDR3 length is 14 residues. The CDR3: CASSSTGTAYEQYF. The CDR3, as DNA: TGTGCCAGCAGCTCGACCGGCACCGCCTACGAGCAGTACTTC. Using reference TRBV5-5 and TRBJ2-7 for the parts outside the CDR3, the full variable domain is DAGVTQSPTHLIKTRGQQVTLRCSPISGHKSVSWYQQVLGQGPQFIFQYYEKEERGRGNFPDRFSARQFPNYSSELNVNALLLGDSALYLCASSSTGTAYEQYFGPGTRLTVT.

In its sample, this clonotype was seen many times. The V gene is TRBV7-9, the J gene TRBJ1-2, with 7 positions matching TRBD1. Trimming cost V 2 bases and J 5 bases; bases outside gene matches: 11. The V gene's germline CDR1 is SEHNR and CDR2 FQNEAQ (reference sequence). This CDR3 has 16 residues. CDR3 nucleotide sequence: TGTGCCAGCAGCTTATGGGGCAGTCCGGGACAGTATGGCTACACCTTC. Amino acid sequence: CASSLWGSPGQYGYTF.

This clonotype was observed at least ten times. The CDR3 DNA sequence: TGCGCCAGCAGCTGGGATCTCGGGACAGATACGCAGTATTTT. Translation gives CASSWDLGTDTQYF. The chain joins TRBV5-1 to TRBJ2-3; D gene unclear. From germline, CDR1 is SGHRS and CDR2 YFSETQ. The CDR3 contains 14 residues. The germline V and J ends were trimmed by 3 bases and 3 bases, with 11 bases remaining between them.

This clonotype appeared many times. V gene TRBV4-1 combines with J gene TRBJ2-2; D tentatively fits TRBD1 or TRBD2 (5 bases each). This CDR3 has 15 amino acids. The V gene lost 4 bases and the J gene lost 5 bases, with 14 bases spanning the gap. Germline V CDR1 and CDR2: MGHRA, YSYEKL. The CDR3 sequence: CASSPPGTGTGELFF. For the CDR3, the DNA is TGCGCCAGCAGCCCCCCCGGGACCGGGACCGGGGAGCTGTTTTTT.

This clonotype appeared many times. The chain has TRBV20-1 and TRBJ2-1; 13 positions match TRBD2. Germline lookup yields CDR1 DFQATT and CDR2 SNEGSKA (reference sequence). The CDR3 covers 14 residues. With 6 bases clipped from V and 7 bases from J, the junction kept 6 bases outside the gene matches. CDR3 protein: CSALTSGGANEQFF. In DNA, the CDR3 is TGCAGTGCATTAACTAGCGGGGGGGCTAATGAGCAGTTCTTC.

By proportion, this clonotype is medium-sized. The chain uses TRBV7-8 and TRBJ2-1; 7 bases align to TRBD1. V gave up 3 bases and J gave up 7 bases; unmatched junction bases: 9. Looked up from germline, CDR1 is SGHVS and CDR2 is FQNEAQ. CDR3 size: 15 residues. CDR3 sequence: CASSLFPTGLNEQFF. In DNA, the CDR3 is TGTGCCAGCAGCTTGTTCCCGACAGGGCTGAATGAGCAGTTCTTC.

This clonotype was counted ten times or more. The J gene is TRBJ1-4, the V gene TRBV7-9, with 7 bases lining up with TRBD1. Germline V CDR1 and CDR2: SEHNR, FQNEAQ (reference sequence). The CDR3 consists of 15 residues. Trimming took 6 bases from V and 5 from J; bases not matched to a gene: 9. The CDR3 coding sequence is TGTGCCAGCAGTCCCGGGACAGCGCCAAATGAAAAACTGTTTTTT. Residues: CASSPGTAPNEKLFF.

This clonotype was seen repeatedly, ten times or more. In DNA, the CDR3 is TGCAGTGCGCAGACAGGGTCCCACACCGGGGAGCTGTTTTTT. Protein: CSAQTGSHTGELFF. The chain combines TRBV20-1 with TRBJ2-2; 7 bases match TRBD1. Germline V gene sequence: CDR1 DFQATT, CDR2 SNEGSKA (reference sequence). The CDR3 runs to 14 residues. V lost 6 bases, J lost 3 bases, and 7 bases stayed unmatched.

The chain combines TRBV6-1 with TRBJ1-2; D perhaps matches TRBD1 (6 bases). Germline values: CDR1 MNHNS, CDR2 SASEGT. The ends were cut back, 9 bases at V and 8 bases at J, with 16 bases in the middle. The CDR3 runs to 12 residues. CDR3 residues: CARLDSLGGYTF. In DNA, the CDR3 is TGTGCCAGATTGGACAGCCTTGGCGGCTACACCTTC.

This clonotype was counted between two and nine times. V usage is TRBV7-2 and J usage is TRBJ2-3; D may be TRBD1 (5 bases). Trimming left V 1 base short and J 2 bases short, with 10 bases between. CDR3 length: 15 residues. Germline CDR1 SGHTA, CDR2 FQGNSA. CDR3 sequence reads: CASSLGTPYTDTQYF. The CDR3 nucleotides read TGTGCCAGCAGCTTAGGGACACCCTACACAGATACGCAGTATTTT.

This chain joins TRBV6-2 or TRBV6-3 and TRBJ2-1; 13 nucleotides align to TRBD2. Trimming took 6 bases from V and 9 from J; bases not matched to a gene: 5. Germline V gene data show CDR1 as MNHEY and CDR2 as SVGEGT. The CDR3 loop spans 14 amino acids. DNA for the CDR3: TGTGCCAGCAGGACTAGCGGGGGGTCCTTTGAGCAGTTCTTC. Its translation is CASRTSGGSFEQFF.

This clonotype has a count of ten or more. The CDR3 region is CASSSYGTGIYGYTF. The CDR3 DNA is TGTGCCAGCAGTTCATACGGGACAGGCATATATGGCTACACCTTC. The rearrangement uses TRBV7-2 and TRBJ1-2; 8 bases are shared with TRBD1. The ends lost 6 bases at V and 5 bases at J; junction bases unmatched: 11. This CDR3 is 15 amino acids long. The germline V gene encodes CDR1 SGHTA and CDR2 FQGNSA.

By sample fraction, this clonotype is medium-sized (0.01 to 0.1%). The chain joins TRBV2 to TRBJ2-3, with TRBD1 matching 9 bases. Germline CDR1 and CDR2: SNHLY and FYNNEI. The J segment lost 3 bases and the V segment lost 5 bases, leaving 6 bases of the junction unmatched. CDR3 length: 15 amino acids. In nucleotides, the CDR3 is TGTGCCAGCAGTCCGGGGACAGGGAAGACAGATACGCAGTATTTT. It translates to CASSPGTGKTDTQYF.

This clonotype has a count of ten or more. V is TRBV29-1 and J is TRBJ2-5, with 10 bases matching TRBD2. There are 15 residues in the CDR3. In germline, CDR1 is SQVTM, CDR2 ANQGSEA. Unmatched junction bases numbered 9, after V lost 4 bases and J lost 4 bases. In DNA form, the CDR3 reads TGCAGCGTTGGGGTAAAGGGACTAGCGATAGAGACCCAGTACTTC. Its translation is CSVGVKGLAIETQYF.

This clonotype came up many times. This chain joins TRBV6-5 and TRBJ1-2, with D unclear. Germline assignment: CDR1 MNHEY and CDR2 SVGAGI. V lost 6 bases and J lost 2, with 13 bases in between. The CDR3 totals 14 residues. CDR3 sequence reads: CASSSLPDNYGYTF. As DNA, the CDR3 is TGTGCCAGCAGCTCTCTCCCGGACAACTATGGCTACACCTTC.

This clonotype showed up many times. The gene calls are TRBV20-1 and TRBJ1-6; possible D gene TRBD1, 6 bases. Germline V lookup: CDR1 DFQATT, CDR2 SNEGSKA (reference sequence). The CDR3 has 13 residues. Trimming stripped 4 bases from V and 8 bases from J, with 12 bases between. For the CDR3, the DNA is TGCAGTGCTATTACAGGGTTGGATTCACCCCTCCACTTT. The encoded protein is CSAITGLDSPLHF.

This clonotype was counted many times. DNA of the CDR3: TGCGCCAGCAGCCTGTTATGGAGCGGAAACACCGGGGAGCTGTTTTTT. This gives the protein CASSLLWSGNTGELFF. This chain links TRBV5-1 with TRBJ2-2; D is possibly TRBD2 (5 bases). This CDR3 comprises 16 residues. Per germline, CDR1 SGHRS and CDR2 YFSETQ. Trimming shortened V by 4 bases and J by 2 bases, and 15 bases separated the two germline ends.

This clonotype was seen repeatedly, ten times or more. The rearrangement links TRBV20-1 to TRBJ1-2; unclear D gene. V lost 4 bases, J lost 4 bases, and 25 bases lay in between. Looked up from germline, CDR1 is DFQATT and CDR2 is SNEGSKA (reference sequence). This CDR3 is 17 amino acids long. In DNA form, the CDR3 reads TGCAGTGCTATTGTGCCGGCAGCGATGTCAAATCTCTATGGCTACACCTTC. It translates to CSAIVPAAMSNLYGYTF.

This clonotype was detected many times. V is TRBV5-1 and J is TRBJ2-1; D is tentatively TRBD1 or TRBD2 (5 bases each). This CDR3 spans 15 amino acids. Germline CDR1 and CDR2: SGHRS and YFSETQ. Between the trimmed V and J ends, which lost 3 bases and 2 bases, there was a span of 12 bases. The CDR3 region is CASSYGAGAYNEQFF. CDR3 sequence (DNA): TGCGCCAGCAGCTATGGGGCCGGGGCCTACAATGAGCAGTTCTTC.